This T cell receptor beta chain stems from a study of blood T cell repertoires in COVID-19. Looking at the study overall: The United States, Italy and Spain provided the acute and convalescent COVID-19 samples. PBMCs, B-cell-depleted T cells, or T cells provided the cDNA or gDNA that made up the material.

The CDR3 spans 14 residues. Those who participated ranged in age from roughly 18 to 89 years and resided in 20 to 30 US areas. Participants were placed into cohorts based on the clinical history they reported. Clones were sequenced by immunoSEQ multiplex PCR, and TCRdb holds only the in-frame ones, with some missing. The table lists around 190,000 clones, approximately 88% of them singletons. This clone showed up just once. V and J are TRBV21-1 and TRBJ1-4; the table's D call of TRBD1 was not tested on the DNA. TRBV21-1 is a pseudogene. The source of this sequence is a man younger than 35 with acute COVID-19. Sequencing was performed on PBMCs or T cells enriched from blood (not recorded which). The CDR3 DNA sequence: TGTGCCTTCAGGGGGCAACCTATTAATGAAAAACTGTTTTTT. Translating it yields CAFRGQPINEKLFF.